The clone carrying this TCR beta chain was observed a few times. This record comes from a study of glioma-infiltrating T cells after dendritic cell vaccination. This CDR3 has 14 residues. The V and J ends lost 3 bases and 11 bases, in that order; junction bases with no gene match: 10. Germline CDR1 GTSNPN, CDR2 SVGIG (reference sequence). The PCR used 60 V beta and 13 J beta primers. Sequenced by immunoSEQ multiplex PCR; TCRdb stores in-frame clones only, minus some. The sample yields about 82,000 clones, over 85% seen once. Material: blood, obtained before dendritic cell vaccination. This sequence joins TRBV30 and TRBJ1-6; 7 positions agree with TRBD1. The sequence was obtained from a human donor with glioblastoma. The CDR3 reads CAWRGKQGMTPLHF. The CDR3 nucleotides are TGTGCCTGGAGAGGGAAACAGGGGATGACACCCCTCCACTTT.